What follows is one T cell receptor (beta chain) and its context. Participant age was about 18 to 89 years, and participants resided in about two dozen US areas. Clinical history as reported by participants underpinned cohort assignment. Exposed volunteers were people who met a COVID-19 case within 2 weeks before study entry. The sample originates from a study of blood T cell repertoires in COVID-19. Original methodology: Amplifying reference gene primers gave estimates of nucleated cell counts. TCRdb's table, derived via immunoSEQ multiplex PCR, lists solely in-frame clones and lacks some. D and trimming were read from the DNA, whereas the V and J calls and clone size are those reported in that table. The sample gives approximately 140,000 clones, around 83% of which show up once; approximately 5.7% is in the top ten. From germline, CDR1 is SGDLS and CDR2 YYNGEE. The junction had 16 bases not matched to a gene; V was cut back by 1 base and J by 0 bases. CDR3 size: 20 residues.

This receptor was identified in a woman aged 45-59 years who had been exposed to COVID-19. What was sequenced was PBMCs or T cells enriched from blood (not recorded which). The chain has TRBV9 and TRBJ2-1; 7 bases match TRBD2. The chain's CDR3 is CASSVRPGTTVTSSYNEQFF. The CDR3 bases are TGTGCCAGCAGCGTAAGGCCCGGGACTACGGTAACCAGCTCCTACAATGAGCAGTTCTTC.